The 26 T cell receptor beta chains below come from one sample, sequenced in a study of CD8+ T cells in alopecia areata. It was cDNA, reverse transcribed from extracted RNA, that served as the sequencing template. Sequenced by immunoSEQ multiplex PCR; TCRdb stores in-frame clones only, minus some. Of 90,000 to 120,000 clones in the sample, approximately 61% are singletons; the top ten hold roughly 25%. Sequenced material: NKG2D-low CD8+ T cells sorted from blood. The source of these receptors is a human donor with alopecia areata.

The chain employs TRBV27 and TRBJ2-7; 8 nucleotides line up with TRBD1. CDR1 and CDR2 (germline): MNHEY, SMNVEV (reference sequence). V gave up 1 base and J gave up 5 bases; unmatched junction bases: 10. The CDR3 covers 16 residues. CDR3 nucleotides: TGTGCCAGCAGTTTATTCGATAGGACAGGGCTGCACGAGCAGTACTTC. Translated: CASSLFDRTGLHEQYF.

This chain links TRBV9 with TRBJ2-1; the match to TRBD2 covers 7 bases. The germline V gene encodes CDR1 SGDLS and CDR2 YYNGEE. This CDR3 is built from 15 residues. With V trimmed by 4 bases and J by 4 bases, 8 bases remained unmatched. The CDR3 nucleotides read TGTGCCAGCAGCCCGCTCTCTAGCGGATACAATGAGCAGTTCTTC. Its translation is CASSPLSSGYNEQFF.

The rearrangement uses TRBV6-5 and TRBJ2-7, with D possibly matching TRBD1 (6 bases). The germline V and J ends were trimmed by 8 bases and 7 bases, with 18 bases remaining between them. The CDR3 is 13 residues long. CDR1 is MNHEY, CDR2 SVGAGI, per germline. CDR3 protein: CASALAQGREQYF. The CDR3 DNA sequence: TGTGCCAGCGCTTTGGCCCAGGGGCGGGAGCAGTACTTC.

The gene calls are TRBV19 and TRBJ2-2; D is unclear. The length of the CDR3 is 13 residues. Germline loops: CDR1 LNHDA, CDR2 SQIVND (reference sequence). Trimming cost V 3 bases and J 6 bases, with 8 bases left between them. The CDR3 sequence: CASSMLRAGELFF. The CDR3 DNA reads TGTGCCAGTAGTATGCTAAGGGCCGGGGAGCTGTTTTTT.

The chain links TRBV27 to TRBJ2-3, with D unresolved. The CDR3 loop spans 13 amino acids. The V end was cut by 1 base, the J end by 9 bases, with 11 bases between. Germline lookup yields CDR1 MNHEY and CDR2 SMNVEV (reference sequence). CDR3: CASSLYSRRTQYF. For the CDR3, the DNA is TGTGCCAGCAGTTTATATTCACGAAGGACGCAGTATTTT.

Here the CDR3 reads CASSSRWDEKLFF. The CDR3 coding sequence is TGTGCCAGCAGCTCGCGCTGGGATGAAAAACTGTTTTTT. The V gene is TRBV7-9, the J gene TRBJ1-4; D remains ambiguous. Trimming shortened V by 4 bases and J by 6 bases, and 9 bases separated the two germline ends. The V gene's germline CDR1 is SEHNR and CDR2 FQNEAQ (reference sequence). The CDR3 spans 13 residues.

This clone has only a few counts. The chain links TRBV19 to TRBJ2-7; TRBD2 matches at 14 bases. The CDR3 loop spans 14 amino acids. Germline V gives CDR1 LNHDA, CDR2 SQIVND (reference sequence). Unmatched junction bases numbered 4, after V lost 6 bases and J lost 6 bases. The CDR3 DNA is TGTGCCAGTAGGGGACTAGCGGGAGTCGGCGAGCAGTACTTC. Its translation: CASRGLAGVGEQYF.

This clone was counted a few times. The chain joins TRBV29-1 to TRBJ2-3; possible D gene TRBD2, 5 bases. The V end was cut by 5 bases, the J end by 0 bases, with 9 bases between. This CDR3 contains 13 residues. The germline V gene encodes CDR1 SQVTM and CDR2 ANQGSEA. CDR3 sequence: CSVQSGSTDTQYF. The CDR3 nucleotides read TGCAGCGTTCAGAGCGGTAGCACAGATACGCAGTATTTT.

In its sample, this clone was seen once. The CDR3 here is CASTAPETQYF. The CDR3 bases are TGTGCCAGCACCGCCCCAGAGACCCAGTACTTC. V gene TRBV2 combines with J gene TRBJ2-5; no firm D call. The CDR3 totals 11 residues. Between the trimmed V and J ends, which lost 7 bases and 4 bases, there was a span of 7 bases. Germline V gene sequence: CDR1 SNHLY, CDR2 FYNNEI. The full variable domain, in which reference TRBV2 and TRBJ2-5 provide the parts outside the CDR3, is EPEVTQTPSHQVTQMGQEVILRCVPISNHLYFYWYRQILGQKVEFLVSFYNNEISEKSEIFDDQFSVERPDGSNFTLKIRSTKLEDSAMYFCASTAPETQYFGPGTRLLVL.

This chain connects TRBV14 to TRBJ2-7; 7 positions agree with TRBD2. The CDR3 consists of 16 residues. The junction had 8 bases not matched to a gene; V was cut back by 1 base and J by 2 bases. Germline assignment: CDR1 SGHDN and CDR2 FVKESK. The CDR3 nucleotides are TGTGCCAGCAGCCAAGGCCTCGGGACTACCCCCTACGAGCAGTACTTC. Translated, it gives CASSQGLGTTPYEQYF.

This clone was seen only a few times. This chain uses TRBV7-3 with TRBJ1-1; no definite D call. This CDR3 has 13 amino acids. The germline V gene encodes CDR1 SGHTA and CDR2 FQGTGA. The V gene lost 2 bases and the J gene lost 2 bases, with 6 bases spanning the gap. The DNA for the CDR3 is TGTGCCAGCAGCTTAGGTTATAACACTGAAGCTTTCTTT. Amino acids: CASSLGYNTEAFF.

This clone was picked up a small number of times. The V gene is TRBV19, the J gene TRBJ2-7; no definite D call. CDR1 and CDR2 from the germline V gene are LNHDA and SQIVND (reference sequence). The V end was cut by 1 base, the J end by 2 bases, with 12 bases between. The CDR3 covers 15 residues. The CDR3 loop is CASSIGSSVTYEQYF. The DNA for the CDR3 is TGTGCCAGTAGTATAGGCAGCTCCGTTACCTACGAGCAGTACTTC. Supplemented by reference TRBV19 and TRBJ2-7, the full variable domain reads DGGITQSPKYLFRKEGQNVTLSCEQNLNHDAMYWYRQDPGQGLRLIYYSQIVNDFQKGDIAEGYSVSREKKESFPLTVTSAQKNPTAFYLCASSIGSSVTYEQYFGPGTRLTVT.

The chain joins TRBV13 to TRBJ2-6; TRBD2 is a possible D gene (6 bases). The germline V gene encodes CDR1 PRHDT and CDR2 FYEKMQ (reference sequence). Trimming pared 5 bases from V and 2 bases from J, leaving 16 bases between. The CDR3 contains 17 residues. In DNA form, the CDR3 reads TGTGCCAGCAGCCCTAACGGGGGAGAAGCTGGGGCCAACGTCCTGACTTTC. Its protein is CASSPNGGEAGANVLTF.

The CDR3 here is CASSADRKLNTEAFF. In DNA form, the CDR3 reads TGTGCCAGCAGCGCCGACAGGAAACTGAACACTGAAGCTTTCTTT. The chain carries TRBV27 and TRBJ1-1, with D perhaps matching TRBD1 (6 bases). V lost 6 bases and J lost 0, with 14 bases in between. This CDR3 spans 15 amino acids. The V gene's germline CDR1 is MNHEY and CDR2 SMNVEV (reference sequence).

This chain joins TRBV21-1 and TRBJ2-1. TRBV21-1 is a known pseudogene. The CDR3 contains 16 residues. In DNA, the CDR3 is TGTGCCAGCAGCAACTTGCCCCGCTCGACCTACAATGAGCAGTTCTTC. Amino acids: CASSNLPRSTYNEQFF.

The rearrangement uses TRBV5-1 and TRBJ2-7; D gene uncertain. Trimming removed 3 bases from V and 3 bases from J, with 7 bases in between. The CDR3 has 12 residues. The germline gives CDR1 SGHRS, CDR2 YFSETQ. Here the CDR3 reads CASSSRDYEQYF. As DNA, the CDR3 is TGCGCCAGCAGCTCGCGAGACTACGAGCAGTACTTC.

V is TRBV28 and J is TRBJ2-1, with 8 bases matching TRBD2. V was clipped by 3 bases and J by 2 bases; unmatched bases: 6. Germline CDR1 reads MDHEN; CDR2 reads SYDVKM. The CDR3 consists of 16 residues. CDR3 in amino acids: CASSFSGRGPYNEQFF. CDR3 nucleotides: TGTGCCAGCAGTTTCTCCGGGAGGGGTCCCTACAATGAGCAGTTCTTC.

This clone showed up just a few times. V is TRBV19 and J is TRBJ1-2; 8 nucleotides align to TRBD1. The CDR3 is 14 residues long. With V trimmed by 11 bases and J by 5 bases, 13 bases remained unmatched. Germline CDR1 LNHDA, CDR2 SQIVND (reference sequence). The CDR3 region is CAAKPPGTGYGYTF. The CDR3 DNA is TGTGCCGCCAAGCCCCCGGGGACAGGATATGGCTACACCTTC.

The V and J genes are TRBV7-6 and TRBJ2-1; 8 nucleotides line up with TRBD2. This CDR3 region has 16 residues. Germline assignment: CDR1 SGHVS and CDR2 FNYEAQ. V shed 5 bases and J 0 bases; nucleotides not matched to a gene: 6. CDR3 DNA sequence: TGTGCCAGCAGCCCCACTAGCGGTTACTCCTACAATGAGCAGTTCTTC. Translating it yields CASSPTSGYSYNEQFF.

The V gene is TRBV7-9, the J gene TRBJ2-3, with D perhaps assigned TRBD1 or TRBD2 (5 bases each). The CDR3 extends over 13 amino acids. V lost 5 bases to trimming and J lost 6 bases, with 12 bases between them. Germline assignment: CDR1 SEHNR and CDR2 FQNEAQ (reference sequence). CDR3 nucleotides: TGTGCCAGCAGCAGGGACCCTTCGGATACGCAGTATTTT. This encodes CASSRDPSDTQYF.

The chain employs TRBV19 and TRBJ2-1; D not resolved. The CDR3 runs 15 residues. Per the germline V gene, CDR1 is LNHDA and CDR2 is SQIVND (reference sequence). Trimming removed 5 bases at V and 0 bases at J, with 11 bases between. CDR3 coding DNA: TGTGCCAGTAGTCTAAGCGCCTACTCCTACAATGAGCAGTTCTTC. Its protein product is CASSLSAYSYNEQFF. The full variable domain, with the rest looked up from reference TRBV19 and TRBJ2-1, is DGGITQSPKYLFRKEGQNVTLSCEQNLNHDAMYWYRQDPGQGLRLIYYSQIVNDFQKGDIAEGYSVSREKKESFPLTVTSAQKNPTAFYLCASSLSAYSYNEQFFGPGTRLTVL.

This sequence joins TRBV7-8 and TRBJ1-5, with 7 bases lining up with TRBD1. Germline V gene sequence: CDR1 SGHVS, CDR2 FQNEAQ. The J segment lost 7 bases and the V segment lost 5 bases, leaving 5 bases of the junction unmatched. The CDR3 has 13 residues. CDR3 sequence reads: CASSPRTGQPQHF. The DNA for the CDR3 is TGTGCCAGCAGCCCCCGGACAGGCCAGCCCCAGCATTTT.

This chain uses TRBV21-1 with TRBJ2-3; the table gives TRBD2 as D, unverified against the DNA. TRBV21-1 is a pseudogene segment. The CDR3 loop spans 14 amino acids. CDR3: CARQEGPGTDTQYF. The CDR3 nucleotides read TGTGCCAGACAGGAGGGACCGGGCACAGATACGCAGTATTTT.

The rearrangement joins TRBV7-8 to TRBJ1-2; D is uncertain. Between the trimmed V and J ends, which lost 5 bases and 6 bases, there was a span of 16 bases. Germline V lookup: CDR1 SGHVS, CDR2 FQNEAQ. This CDR3 is built from 14 residues. CDR3 sequence (DNA): TGTGCCAGCAGCACAACCACGGGGTCGGATGGCTACACCTTC. It translates to CASSTTTGSDGYTF. The variable domain in full, completed from reference TRBV7-8 and TRBJ1-2, reads GAGVSQSPRYKVAKRGQDVALRCDPISGHVSLFWYQQALGQGPEFLTYFQNEAQLDKSGLPSDRFFAERPEGSVSTLKIQRTQQEDSAVYLCASSTTTGSDGYTFGSGTRLTVV.

This clone has a handful of counts. J is TRBJ2-1 and V is TRBV13; 8 nucleotides agree with TRBD2. Germline lookup yields CDR1 PRHDT and CDR2 FYEKMQ (reference sequence). The CDR3 consists of 15 residues. V shed 5 bases, J shed 7 bases, and the junction held 10 bases outside the gene matches. The CDR3 loop reads CASSPGGEGRNEQFF. Here the CDR3 DNA reads TGTGCCAGCAGCCCCGGGGGGGAGGGCCGGAATGAGCAGTTCTTC.

The CDR3: CASSSPDRPENQNTGELFF. In DNA, the CDR3 is TGTGCCAGCAGCTCACCGGACAGGCCAGAGAACCAGAACACCGGGGAGCTGTTTTTT. The chain combines TRBV7-9 with TRBJ2-2; 7 bases line up with TRBD1. Germline V CDR1 and CDR2: SEHNR, FQNEAQ (reference sequence). The CDR3 loop spans 19 amino acids. The V gene end was trimmed by 4 bases and the J gene end by 1 base; junction bases not matched to a gene: 15.